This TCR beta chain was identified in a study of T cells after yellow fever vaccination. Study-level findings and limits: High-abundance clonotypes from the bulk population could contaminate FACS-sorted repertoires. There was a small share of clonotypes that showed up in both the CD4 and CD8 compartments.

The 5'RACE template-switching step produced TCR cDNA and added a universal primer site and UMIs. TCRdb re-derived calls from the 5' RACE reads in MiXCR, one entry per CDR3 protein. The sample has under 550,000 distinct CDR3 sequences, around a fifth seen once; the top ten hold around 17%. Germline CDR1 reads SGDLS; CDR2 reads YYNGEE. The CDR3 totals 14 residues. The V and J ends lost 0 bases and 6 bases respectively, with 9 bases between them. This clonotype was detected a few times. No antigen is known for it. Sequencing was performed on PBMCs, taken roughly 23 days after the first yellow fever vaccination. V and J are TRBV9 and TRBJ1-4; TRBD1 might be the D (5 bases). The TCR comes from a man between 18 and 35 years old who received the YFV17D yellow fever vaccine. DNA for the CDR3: TGTGCCAGCAGCGTAGCAGGGTCTCATGAAAAACTGTTTTTT. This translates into CASSVAGSHEKLFF.